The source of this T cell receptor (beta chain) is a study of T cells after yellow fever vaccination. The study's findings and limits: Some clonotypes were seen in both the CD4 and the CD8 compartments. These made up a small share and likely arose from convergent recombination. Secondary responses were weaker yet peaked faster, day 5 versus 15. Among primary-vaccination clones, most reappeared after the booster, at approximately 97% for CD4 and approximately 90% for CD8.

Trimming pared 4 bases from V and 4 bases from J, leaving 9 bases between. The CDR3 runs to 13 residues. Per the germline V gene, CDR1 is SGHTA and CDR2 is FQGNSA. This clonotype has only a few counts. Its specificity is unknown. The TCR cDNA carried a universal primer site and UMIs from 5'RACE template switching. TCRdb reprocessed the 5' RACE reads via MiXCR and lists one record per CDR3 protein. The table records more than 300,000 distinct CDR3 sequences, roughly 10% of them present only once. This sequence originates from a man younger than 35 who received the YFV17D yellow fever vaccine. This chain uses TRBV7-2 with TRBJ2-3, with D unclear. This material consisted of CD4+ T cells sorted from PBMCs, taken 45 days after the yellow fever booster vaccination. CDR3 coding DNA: TGTGCCAGCAGCTGGGCTAGACCAGATACGCAGTATTTT. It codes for CASSWARPDTQYF.